The clone carrying this T cell receptor (beta chain) was counted once. Profiling relied on immunoSEQ multiplex PCR, and the TCRdb table lists in-frame clones only, not all of them. The profile covers more than 20,000 clones, with roughly 91% appearing a single time and around 11% taken by the ten largest. The sample comes from a study of OX40 agonist ivuxolimab in advanced cancers. CDR1 and CDR2 from the germline V gene are MNHEY and SVGAGI. The CDR3 contains 13 residues. Trimming took off 7 bases at V and 5 bases at J, with 14 bases between the two ends. The source is an adult with an advanced solid tumor such as melanoma, head and neck, liver or kidney cancer. The input for sequencing was CD4+ or CD8+ T cells sorted from blood, taken in a trial of the OX40 agonist ivuxolimab. The chain couples TRBV6-5 to TRBJ1-1; D may be TRBD1 (5 bases). Here the CDR3 reads CASNGGSGTEAFF. CDR3 nucleotides: TGTGCCAGCAACGGGGGTTCGGGGACTGAAGCTTTCTTT.